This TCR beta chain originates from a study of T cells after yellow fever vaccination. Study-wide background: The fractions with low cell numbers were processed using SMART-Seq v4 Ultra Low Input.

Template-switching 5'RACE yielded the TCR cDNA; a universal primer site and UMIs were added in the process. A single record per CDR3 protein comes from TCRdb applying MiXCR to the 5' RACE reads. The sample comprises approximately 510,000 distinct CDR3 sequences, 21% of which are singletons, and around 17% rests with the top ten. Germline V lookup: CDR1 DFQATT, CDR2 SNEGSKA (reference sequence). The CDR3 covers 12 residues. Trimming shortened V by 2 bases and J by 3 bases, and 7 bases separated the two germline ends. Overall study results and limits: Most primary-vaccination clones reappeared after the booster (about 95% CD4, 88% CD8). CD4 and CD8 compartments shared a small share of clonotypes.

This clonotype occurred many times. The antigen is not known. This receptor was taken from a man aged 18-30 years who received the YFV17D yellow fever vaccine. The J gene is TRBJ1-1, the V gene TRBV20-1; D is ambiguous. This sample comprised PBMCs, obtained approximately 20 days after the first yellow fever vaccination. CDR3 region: CSARRRDTEAFF. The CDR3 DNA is TGCAGTGCTAGAAGGCGTGACACTGAAGCTTTCTTT.